This T cell receptor (beta chain) was identified in a study of blood T cell repertoires in COVID-19. Germline-derived CDR1 and CDR2 are SGHDT and YYEEEE. CDR3 length equals 16 residues. V was shortened by 0 bases and J by 7 bases, with 17 bases between the two germline ends. In its sample, this clone was seen once. Here immunoSEQ multiplex PCR was the method, and the copy in TCRdb shows in-frame clones only, minus some. The profile covers roughly 330,000 clones, with 87% appearing a single time and roughly 5.3% taken by the ten largest. This clonotype originated in a woman in her thirties who had recovered from COVID-19. Sequencing was done on a sample of PBMCs or T cells enriched from blood (not recorded which). The chain uses TRBV5-6 and TRBJ2-1, with D possibly TRBD1 on 7 matching bases. The CDR3 spells CASSLEWARGVNEQFF. The CDR3 coding sequence is TGTGCCAGCAGCTTGGAGTGGGCCAGGGGGGTTAATGAGCAGTTCTTC.